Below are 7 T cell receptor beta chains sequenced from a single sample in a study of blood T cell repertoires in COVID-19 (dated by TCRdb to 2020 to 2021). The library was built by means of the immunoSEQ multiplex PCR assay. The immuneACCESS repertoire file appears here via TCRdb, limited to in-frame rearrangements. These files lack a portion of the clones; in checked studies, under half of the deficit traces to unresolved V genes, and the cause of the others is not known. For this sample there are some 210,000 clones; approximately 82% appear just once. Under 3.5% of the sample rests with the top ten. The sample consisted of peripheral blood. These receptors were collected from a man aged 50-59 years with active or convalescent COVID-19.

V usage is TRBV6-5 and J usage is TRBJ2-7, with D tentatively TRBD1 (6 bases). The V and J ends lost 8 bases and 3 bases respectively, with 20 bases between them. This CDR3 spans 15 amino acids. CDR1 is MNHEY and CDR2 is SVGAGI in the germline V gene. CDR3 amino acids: CASVSTRQAIYEQYF. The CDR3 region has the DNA TGTGCCAGCGTATCAACCCGACAGGCGATCTACGAGCAGTACTTC.

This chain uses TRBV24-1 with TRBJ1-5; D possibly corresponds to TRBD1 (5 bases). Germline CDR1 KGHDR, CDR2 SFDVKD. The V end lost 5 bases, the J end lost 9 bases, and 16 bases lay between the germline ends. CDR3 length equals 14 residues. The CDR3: CATSGTQGGRPQHF. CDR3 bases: TGTGCCACCAGTGGTACGCAGGGTGGCAGGCCCCAGCATTTT.

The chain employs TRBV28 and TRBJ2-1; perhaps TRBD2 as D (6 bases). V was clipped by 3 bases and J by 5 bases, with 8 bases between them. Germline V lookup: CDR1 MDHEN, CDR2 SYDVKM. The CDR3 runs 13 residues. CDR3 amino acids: CASSLSGDNEQFF. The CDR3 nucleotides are TGTGCCAGCAGTTTGTCGGGGGACAATGAGCAGTTCTTC.

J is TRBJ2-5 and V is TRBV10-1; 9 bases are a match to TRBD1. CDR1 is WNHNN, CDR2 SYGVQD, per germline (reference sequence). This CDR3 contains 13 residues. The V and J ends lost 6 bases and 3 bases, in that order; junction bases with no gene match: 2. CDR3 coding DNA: TGCGCCAGCAGCGGGACAGGGAAAGAGACCCAGTACTTC. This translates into CASSGTGKETQYF.

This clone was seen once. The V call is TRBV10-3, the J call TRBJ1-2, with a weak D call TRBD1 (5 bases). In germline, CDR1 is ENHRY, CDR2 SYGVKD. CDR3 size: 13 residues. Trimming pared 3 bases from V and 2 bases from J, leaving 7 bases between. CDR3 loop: CAISDRQNYGYTF. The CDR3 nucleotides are TGTGCCATCAGTGACCGACAGAACTATGGCTACACCTTC.

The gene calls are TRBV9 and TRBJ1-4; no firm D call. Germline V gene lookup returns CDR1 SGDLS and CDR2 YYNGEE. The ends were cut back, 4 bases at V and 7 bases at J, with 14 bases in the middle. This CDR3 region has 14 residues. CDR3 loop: CASSSRPGGEKLFF. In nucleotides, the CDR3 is TGTGCCAGCAGCTCCCGTCCCGGCGGTGAAAAACTGTTTTTT.

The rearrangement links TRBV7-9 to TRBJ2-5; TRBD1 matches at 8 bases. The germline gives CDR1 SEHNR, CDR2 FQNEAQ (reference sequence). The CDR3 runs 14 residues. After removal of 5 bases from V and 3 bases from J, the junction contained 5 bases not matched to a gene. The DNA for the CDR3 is TGTGCCAGCAGCGCGACAGGGGCGGAAGAGACCCAGTACTTC. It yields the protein CASSATGAEETQYF.